These T cell receptor beta chains were read from a single sample in a study of blood T cell repertoires in COVID-19. Clones were sequenced by immunoSEQ multiplex PCR, and TCRdb holds only the in-frame ones, with some missing. The data contain approximately 170,000 clones, about 86% of them singletons. The sequenced material came from peripheral blood. The receptor source for this set is a middle-aged man with active or convalescent COVID-19. The CDR3 runs from the conserved cysteine through the conserved F or W. A D gene is named only where the DNA matches it firmly. Not every row has a clone size; where given, it reads once, few, many or a size class.

J gene	V gene	D gene	clone size	CDR3 length	CDR3 protein	CDR3 DNA
TRBJ2-7	TRBV11-3	TRBD2	.	15	CASSNLGAGNYEQYF	TGTGCCAGCAGCAACTTGGGAGCGGGAAACTACGAGCAGTACTTC
TRBJ1-6	TRBV19	TRBD1	.	15	CASSINRGSSSPLHF	TGTGCCAGTAGTATCAACAGGGGGTCTAGTTCACCCCTCCACTTT
TRBJ1-5	TRBV5-5	TRBD1	once	15	CASSRVDRGNQPQHF	TGTGCCAGCAGCCGGGTGGACAGGGGTAATCAGCCCCAGCATTTT
TRBJ1-1	TRBV18	TRBD1	.	15	CASSSWTGGSTEAFF	TGTGCCAGCTCATCGTGGACAGGGGGGAGCACTGAAGCTTTCTTT
TRBJ1-5	TRBV7-3	.	.	17	CASSPPGLNRSNQPQHF	TGTGCCAGCAGCCCCCCCGGCCTTAACAGAAGCAATCAGCCCCAGCATTTT
TRBJ1-6	TRBV30	TRBD1	.	13	CAWGGQINSPLHF	TGTGCCTGGGGGGGACAGATTAATTCACCCCTCCACTTT
TRBJ2-5	TRBV27	.	.	11	CASSLQGTQYF	TGTGCCAGCAGCCTTCAGGGGACCCAGTACTTC
TRBJ2-2	TRBV7-7	TRBD2	.	16	CASSTTLAGNTGELFF	TGTGCCAGCAGCACTACACTAGCGGGAAACACCGGGGAGCTGTTTTTT
TRBJ2-1	TRBV7-2	TRBD2	.	15	CASSLLGVAGGEQFF	TGTGCCAGCAGCTTGCTCGGAGTAGCGGGTGGTGAGCAGTTCTTC
TRBJ2-1	TRBV6-1	.	.	17	CASSEEPRRLLYNEQFF	TGTGCCAGCAGTGAAGAGCCTCGGAGGCTACTATACAATGAGCAGTTCTTC
TRBJ2-5	TRBV3-1/TRBV3-2	.	.	13	CASSQGGRETQYF	TGTGCCAGCAGCCAAGGGGGGCGAGAGACCCAGTACTTC